This T cell receptor beta chain was retrieved from a study of cytomegalovirus exposure and HLA in healthy donors. Of note for this clone: Its specificity is unknown.

The PCR had 60 Vbeta and 13 Jbeta primers. Clones were read by immunoSEQ multiplex PCR, and TCRdb kept only the in-frame ones, dropping some. The table has some 100,000 clones, roughly 71% seen once. General study points: Later analysis identified a missense DCLRE1C variant that was linked to TCR beta V- and J-gene trimming.

Though probably carrying unrecorded immune exposures, donors were nominally healthy at sampling. Germline V gene lookup returns CDR1 SEHNR and CDR2 FQNEAQ (reference sequence). This CDR3 is built from 13 residues. V shed 5 bases and J shed 5 bases, with 10 bases lying between them. The rearrangement joins TRBV7-9 to TRBJ2-1; TRBD1 might be the D (5 bases). The receptor was isolated from a woman aged 18-29 years in good health and CMV-seropositive. Material: PBMCs. CDR3 DNA: TGTGCCAGCAGCCCCTGGGGCAACAATGAGCAGTTCTTC. It specifies CASSPWGNNEQFF.